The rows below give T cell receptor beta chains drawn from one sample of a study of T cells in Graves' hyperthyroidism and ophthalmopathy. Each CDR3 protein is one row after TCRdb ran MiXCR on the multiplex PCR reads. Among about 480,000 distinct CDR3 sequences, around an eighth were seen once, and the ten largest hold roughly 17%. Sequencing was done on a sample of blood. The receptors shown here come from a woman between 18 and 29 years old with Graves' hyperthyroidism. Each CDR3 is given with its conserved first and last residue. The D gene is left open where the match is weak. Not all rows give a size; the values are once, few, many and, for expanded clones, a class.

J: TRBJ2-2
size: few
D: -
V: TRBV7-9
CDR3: CASSISVTGELFF
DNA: TGTGCCAGCAGCATCAGCGTAACCGGGGAGCTGTTTTTT

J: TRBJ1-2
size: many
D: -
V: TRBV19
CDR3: CASKFHTVTTANYGYTF
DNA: TGTGCCAGTAAGTTTCACACGGTGACGACCGCTAACTATGGCTACACCTTC

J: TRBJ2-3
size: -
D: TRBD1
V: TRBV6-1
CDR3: CASSYRGRTDTQYF
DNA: TGTGCCAGCAGCTACAGGGGGAGGACAGATACGCAGTATTTT

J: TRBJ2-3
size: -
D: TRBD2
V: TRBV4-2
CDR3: CASSQGKTSGRVDTQYF
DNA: TGTGCCAGCAGCCAGGGAAAGACTAGCGGGAGGGTTGATACGCAGTATTTT

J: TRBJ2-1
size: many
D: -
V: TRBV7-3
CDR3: CASSLKARVTSNEQFF
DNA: TGTGCCAGCAGCTTAAAGGCCAGGGTCACGAGTAATGAGCAGTTCTTC

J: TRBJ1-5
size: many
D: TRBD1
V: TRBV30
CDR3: CAWRGQHNQPQHF
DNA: TGTGCCTGGAGGGGACAGCACAATCAGCCCCAGCATTTT

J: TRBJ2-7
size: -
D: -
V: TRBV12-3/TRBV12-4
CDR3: CASSPPNSYEQYF
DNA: TGTGCCAGCAGCCCCCCCAACTCCTACGAGCAGTACTTC

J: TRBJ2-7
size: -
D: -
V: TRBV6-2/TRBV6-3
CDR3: CASRGPIAAPYEQYF
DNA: TGTGCCAGCAGGGGGCCCATAGCGGCCCCCTACGAGCAGTACTTC

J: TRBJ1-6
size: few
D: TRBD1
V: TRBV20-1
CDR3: CSAQHRGYGNSPLHF
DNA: TGCAGTGCGCAACACAGGGGGTATGGGAATTCACCCCTCCACTTT

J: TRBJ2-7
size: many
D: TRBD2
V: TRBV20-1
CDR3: CSARFTSGSSYEQYF
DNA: TGCAGTGCTAGATTTACTAGCGGGAGCTCCTACGAGCAGTACTTC

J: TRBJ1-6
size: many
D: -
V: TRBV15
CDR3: CATSREENSPLHF
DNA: TGTGCCACCAGCAGAGAGGAGAATTCACCCCTCCACTTT

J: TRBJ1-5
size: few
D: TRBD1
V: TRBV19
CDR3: CASSTDRDQPQHF
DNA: TGTGCCAGTAGTACTGACAGGGATCAGCCCCAGCATTTT

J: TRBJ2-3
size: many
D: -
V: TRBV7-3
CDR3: CASSVTLGTADTQYF
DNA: TGTGCCAGCAGCGTGACACTGGGGACCGCAGATACGCAGTATTTT

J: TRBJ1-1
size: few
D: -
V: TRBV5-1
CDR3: CASSLEGGSLSEAFF
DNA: TGCGCCAGCAGCTTGGAGGGGGGATCCCTTTCTGAAGCTTTCTTT

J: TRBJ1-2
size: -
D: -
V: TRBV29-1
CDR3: CSVVLVQSYGYTF
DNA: TGCAGCGTTGTGCTGGTCCAATCCTATGGCTACACCTTC

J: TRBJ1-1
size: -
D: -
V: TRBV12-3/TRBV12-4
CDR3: CASSLAPGMGTEAFF
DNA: TGTGCCAGCAGTTTAGCGCCAGGGATGGGCACTGAAGCTTTCTTT

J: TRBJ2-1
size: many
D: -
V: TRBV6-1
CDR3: CASGRVDKQFF
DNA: TGTGCCAGCGGGCGAGTGGATAAGCAGTTCTTC

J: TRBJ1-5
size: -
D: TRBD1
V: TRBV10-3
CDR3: CAIRDGSRTGSNQPQHF
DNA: TGTGCCATCAGAGACGGCAGTCGGACAGGCAGCAATCAGCCCCAGCATTTT

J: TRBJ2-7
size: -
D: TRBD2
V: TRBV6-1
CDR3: CASSEGWTSGRHTYEQYF
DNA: TGTGCCAGCAGTGAGGGTTGGACTAGCGGGAGACACACCTACGAGCAGTACTTC

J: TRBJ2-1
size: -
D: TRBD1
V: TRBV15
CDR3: CATSNTGGYYNEQFF
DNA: TGTGCCACCAGCAACACAGGGGGCTACTACAATGAGCAGTTCTTC